The sequence of this T cell receptor (beta chain) was determined in a study of blood T cell repertoires in COVID-19. Study in general: The samples span acute and convalescent COVID-19 from the United States, Italy and Spain. T cells, B-cell-depleted T cells, or PBMCs supplied cDNA or gDNA.

As processed by the authors: By means of reference gene primer amplification, nucleated cell counts were estimated. Here immunoSEQ multiplex PCR was the method, and the copy in TCRdb shows in-frame clones only, minus some. The DNA was the basis for D and trimming; V, J and clone size are from that table. The table shows 250,000 or so clones, with 86% occurring only once. The material sequenced was peripheral blood. The origin of this receptor is a man in his 60s with acute or convalescent COVID-19.

CDR3 DNA: TGTGCCAGCAGCTCACGACAGGGAAATACTGAAGCTTTCTTT. It yields the protein CASSSRQGNTEAFF. The chain couples TRBV11-3 to TRBJ1-1, with TRBD1 matching 7 bases. With V trimmed by 4 bases and J by 5 bases, 7 bases remained unmatched. Germline V CDR1 and CDR2: SGHNT, YENEEA. The CDR3 runs 14 residues.